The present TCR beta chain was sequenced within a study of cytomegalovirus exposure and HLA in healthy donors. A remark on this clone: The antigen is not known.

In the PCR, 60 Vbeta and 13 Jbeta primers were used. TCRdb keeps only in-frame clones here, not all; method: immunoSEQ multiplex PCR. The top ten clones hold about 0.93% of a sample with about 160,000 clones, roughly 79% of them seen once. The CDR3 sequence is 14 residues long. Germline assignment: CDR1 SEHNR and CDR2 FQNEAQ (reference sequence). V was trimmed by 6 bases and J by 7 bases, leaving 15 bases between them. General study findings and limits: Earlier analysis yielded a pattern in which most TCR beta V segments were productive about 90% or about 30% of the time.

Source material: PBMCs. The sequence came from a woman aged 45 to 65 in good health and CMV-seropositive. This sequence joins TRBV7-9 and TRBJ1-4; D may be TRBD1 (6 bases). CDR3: CASRGWGRGEKLFF. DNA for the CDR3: TGTGCCAGCAGGGGCTGGGGGCGCGGTGAAAAACTGTTTTTT.